One sample yielded the 8 T cell receptor beta chains listed below, sequenced in a study of naive and memory T cell subsets. Both TRBC1 and TRBC2 were covered by a beta constant-region primer of two equimolar oligonucleotides. TCRdb re-analysed the UMI-ligation and nested PCR reads in MiXCR, keeping a single row per CDR3 protein. The data hold around 40,000 distinct CDR3 sequences, with about 14% observed a single time. The sequencing sample was made of effector memory CD4+ T cells from blood. Subset given: effector memory, CD45RA- CD27-. All receptors come from a human donor in good health.

This clonotype was detected only a few times. The chain is built from TRBV18 and TRBJ2-1; 11 bases agree with TRBD1. Germline CDR1 KGHSH, CDR2 LQKENI. Trimming removed 4 bases from V and 5 bases from J; junction bases left unmatched: 4. The CDR3 extends over 15 amino acids. DNA for the CDR3: TGTGCCAGCTCACTCGGGACAGGGGGGAACAATGAGCAGTTCTTC. This gives the protein CASSLGTGGNNEQFF.

This clonotype was counted many times. The chain combines TRBV2 with TRBJ2-5, with 8 positions matching TRBD1. Per the germline V gene, CDR1 is SNHLY and CDR2 is FYNNEI. J lost 5 bases, V lost 7 bases, and 15 bases had no gene match. This CDR3 has 16 amino acids. The CDR3 nucleotides read TGTGCCAGCAACTACCGCCCGACAGGGGCAGGGGAGACCCAGTACTTC. It codes for CASNYRPTGAGETQYF. The complete variable domain, with remaining parts taken from reference TRBV2 and TRBJ2-5, reads EPEVTQTPSHQVTQMGQEVILRCVPISNHLYFYWYRQILGQKVEFLVSFYNNEISEKSEIFDDQFSVERPDGSNFTLKIRSTKLEDSAMYFCASNYRPTGAGETQYFGPGTRLLVL.

This clonotype was counted many times. The V call is TRBV10-3, the J call TRBJ2-7; 7 nucleotides match TRBD2. Losses at the gene ends were 4 bases for V and 9 bases for J; bases not matched to a gene: 6. CDR1 and CDR2 (germline): ENHRY, SYGVKD. This CDR3 has 12 residues. The CDR3 region has the DNA TGTGCCATCAGTGTACCCCGGGGGGTGCAGTACTTC. Translating gives CAISVPRGVQYF.

This clonotype was found many times. The chain couples TRBV24-1 to TRBJ2-1, with 8 bases matching TRBD1. Trimming at V came to 0 bases and at J to 4 bases, leaving 4 bases not matched to a gene. CDR3 length equals 16 residues. Germline V gene sequence: CDR1 KGHDR, CDR2 SFDVKD. This chain's CDR3 is CATSDLARGPYNEQFF. The DNA for the CDR3 is TGTGCCACCAGTGATTTGGCCAGGGGGCCTTACAATGAGCAGTTCTTC.

The gene calls are TRBV5-1 and TRBJ2-1; the match to TRBD1 covers 7 bases. Germline loops: CDR1 SGHRS, CDR2 YFSETQ. The CDR3 covers 16 residues. V lost 0 bases and J lost 0; bases outside the gene matches: 3. CDR3 bases: TGCGCCAGCAGCTTGGTAGGGGGCGGCTCCTACAATGAGCAGTTCTTC. It yields the protein CASSLVGGGSYNEQFF.

This clonotype was recorded a few times. The V call is TRBV5-5, the J call TRBJ2-7; 9 nucleotides line up with TRBD1. V shed 4 bases, J shed 2 bases, and the junction held 10 bases outside the gene matches. Germline V gives CDR1 SGHKS, CDR2 YYEKEE (reference sequence). The CDR3 is 16 residues long. The DNA for the CDR3 is TGTGCCAGCAGCCCGGCTCTGGGACAGGGAGCCTACGAGCAGTACTTC. It is translated as CASSPALGQGAYEQYF. The variable domain in full, with the rest retrieved from reference TRBV5-5 and TRBJ2-7, is DAGVTQSPTHLIKTRGQQVTLRCSPISGHKSVSWYQQVLGQGPQFIFQYYEKEERGRGNFPDRFSARQFPNYSSELNVNALLLGDSALYLCASSPALGQGAYEQYFGPGTRLTVT.

This clonotype was found a few times. The V call is TRBV9, the J call TRBJ1-1, with no clear D. Trimming took 3 bases from V and 5 from J, leaving 11 bases between them. CDR3 size: 13 residues. CDR1 and CDR2 (germline): SGDLS, YYNGEE. The CDR3 spells CASSALPPTEAFF. The CDR3 DNA sequence: TGTGCCAGCAGCGCCCTCCCCCCGACTGAAGCTTTCTTT. Full variable domain (outside the CDR3, taken from reference TRBV9 and TRBJ1-1): DSGVTQTPKHLITATGQRVTLRCSPRSGDLSVYWYQQSLDQGLQFLIQYYNGEERAKGNILERFSAQQFPDLHSELNLSSLELGDSALYFCASSALPPTEAFFGQGTRLTVV.

This sequence joins TRBV20-1 and TRBJ2-3, with 7 bases identical to TRBD1. Unmatched junction bases numbered 9, after V lost 0 bases and J lost 0 bases. This CDR3 has 17 residues. Germline V gene sequence: CDR1 DFQATT, CDR2 SNEGSKA (reference sequence). CDR3 nucleotide sequence: TGCAGTGCTAGAGATCTTAGGAAACAGGGGAGCACAGATACGCAGTATTTT. It codes for CSARDLRKQGSTDTQYF.